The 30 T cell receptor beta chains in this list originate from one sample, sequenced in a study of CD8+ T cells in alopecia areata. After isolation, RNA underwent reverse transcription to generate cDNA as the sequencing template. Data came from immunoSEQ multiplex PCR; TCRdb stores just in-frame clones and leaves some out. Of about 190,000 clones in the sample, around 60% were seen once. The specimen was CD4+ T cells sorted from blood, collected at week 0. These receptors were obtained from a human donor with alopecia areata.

The CDR3 loop is CASSGGSNQPQHF. The CDR3 DNA follows: TGTGCCAGTTCTGGGGGGAGCAATCAGCCCCAGCATTTT. The chain has TRBV19 and TRBJ1-5; maybe TRBD1 (5 bases). There are 13 residues in the CDR3. Germline CDR1 is LNHDA and CDR2 is SQIVND (reference sequence). V lost 8 bases to trimming and J lost 1 base, with 9 bases between them.

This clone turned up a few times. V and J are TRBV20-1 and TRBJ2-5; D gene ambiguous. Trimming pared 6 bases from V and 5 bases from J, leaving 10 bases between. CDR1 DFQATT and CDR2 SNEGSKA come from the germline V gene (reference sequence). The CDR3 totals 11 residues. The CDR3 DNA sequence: TGCAGTGCAATTATCGGGGAGACCCAGTACTTC. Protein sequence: CSAIIGETQYF.

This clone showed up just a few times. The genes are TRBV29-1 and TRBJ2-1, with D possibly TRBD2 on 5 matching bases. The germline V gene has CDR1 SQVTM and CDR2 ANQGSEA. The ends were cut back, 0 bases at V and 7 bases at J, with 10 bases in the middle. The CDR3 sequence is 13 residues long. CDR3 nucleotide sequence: TGCAGCGTTGAAGATAGAGGGAGTAATGAGCAGTTCTTC. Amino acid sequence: CSVEDRGSNEQFF.

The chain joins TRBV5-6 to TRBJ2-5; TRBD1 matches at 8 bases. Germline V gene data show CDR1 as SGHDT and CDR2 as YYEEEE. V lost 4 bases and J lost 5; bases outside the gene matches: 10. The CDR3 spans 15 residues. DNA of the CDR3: TGTGCCAGCAGCCCGTTGTCAGGGGGCGTGGAGACCCAGTACTTC. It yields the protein CASSPLSGGVETQYF.

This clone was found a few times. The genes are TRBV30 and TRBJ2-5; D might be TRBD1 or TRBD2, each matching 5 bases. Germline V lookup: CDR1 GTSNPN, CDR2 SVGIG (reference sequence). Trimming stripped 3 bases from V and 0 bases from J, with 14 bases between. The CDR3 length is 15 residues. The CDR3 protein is CAWSRREGNQETQYF. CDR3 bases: TGTGCCTGGAGCCGCCGAGAGGGGAACCAAGAGACCCAGTACTTC.

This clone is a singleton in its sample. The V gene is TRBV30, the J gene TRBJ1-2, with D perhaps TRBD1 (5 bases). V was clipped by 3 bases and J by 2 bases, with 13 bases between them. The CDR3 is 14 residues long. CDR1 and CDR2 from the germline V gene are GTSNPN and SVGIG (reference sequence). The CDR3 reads CAWSQSTVNYGYTF. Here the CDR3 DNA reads TGTGCCTGGAGCCAATCGACAGTAAACTATGGCTACACCTTC.

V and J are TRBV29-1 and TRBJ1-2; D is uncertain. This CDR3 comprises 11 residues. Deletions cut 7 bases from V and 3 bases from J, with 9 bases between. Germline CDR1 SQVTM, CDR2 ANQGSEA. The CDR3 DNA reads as TGCAGCGCCGCCCGGGACTATGGCTACACCTTC. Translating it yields CSAARDYGYTF.

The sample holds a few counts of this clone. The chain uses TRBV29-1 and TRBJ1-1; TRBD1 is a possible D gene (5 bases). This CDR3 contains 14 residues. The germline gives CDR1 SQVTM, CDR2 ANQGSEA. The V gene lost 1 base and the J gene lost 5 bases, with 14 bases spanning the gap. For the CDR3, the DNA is TGCAGCGTTGAAGGAAGGGGCAGGTCGACTGAAGCTTTCTTT. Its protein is CSVEGRGRSTEAFF.

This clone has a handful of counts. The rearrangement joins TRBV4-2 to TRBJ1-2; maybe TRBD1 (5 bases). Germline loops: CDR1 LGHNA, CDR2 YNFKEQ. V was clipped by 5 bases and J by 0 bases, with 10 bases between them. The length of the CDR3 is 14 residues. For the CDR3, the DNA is TGTGCCAGCAGCGGGACGGAGGCTAACTATGGCTACACCTTC. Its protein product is CASSGTEANYGYTF.

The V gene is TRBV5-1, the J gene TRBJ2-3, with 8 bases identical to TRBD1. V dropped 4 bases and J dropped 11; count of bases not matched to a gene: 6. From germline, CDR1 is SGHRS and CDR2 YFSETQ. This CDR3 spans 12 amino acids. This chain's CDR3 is CASSGQGAQQYF. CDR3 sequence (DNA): TGCGCCAGCAGCGGTCAGGGGGCTCAGCAGTATTTT. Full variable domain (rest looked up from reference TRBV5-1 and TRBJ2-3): KAGVTQTPRYLIKTRGQQVTLSCSPISGHRSVSWYQQTPGQGLQFLFEYFSETQRNKGNFPGRFSGRQFSNSRSEMNVSTLELGDSALYLCASSGQGAQQYFGPGTRLTVL.

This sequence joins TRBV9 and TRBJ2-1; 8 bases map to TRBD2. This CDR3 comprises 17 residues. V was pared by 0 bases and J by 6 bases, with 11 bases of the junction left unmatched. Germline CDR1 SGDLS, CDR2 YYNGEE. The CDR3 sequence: CASSVELRGGSLNEQFF. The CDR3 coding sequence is TGTGCCAGCAGCGTAGAATTACGGGGGGGCTCTCTCAATGAGCAGTTCTTC. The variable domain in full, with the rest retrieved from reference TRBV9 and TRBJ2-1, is DSGVTQTPKHLITATGQRVTLRCSPRSGDLSVYWYQQSLDQGLQFLIQYYNGEERAKGNILERFSAQQFPDLHSELNLSSLELGDSALYFCASSVELRGGSLNEQFFGPGTRLTVL.

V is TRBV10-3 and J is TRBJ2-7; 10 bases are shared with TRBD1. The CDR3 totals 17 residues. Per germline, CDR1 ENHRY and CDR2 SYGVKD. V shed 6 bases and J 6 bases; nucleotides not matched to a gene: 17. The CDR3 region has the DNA TGTGCCATCAGACGGGACAGGGGCGGTTCGGTCACTACCGAGCAGTACTTC. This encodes CAIRRDRGGSVTTEQYF.

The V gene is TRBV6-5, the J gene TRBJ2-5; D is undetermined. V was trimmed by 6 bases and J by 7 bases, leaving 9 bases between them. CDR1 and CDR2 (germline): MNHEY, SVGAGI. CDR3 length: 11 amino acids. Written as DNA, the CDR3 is TGTGCCAGCAGAGACACGTTGACCCAGTACTTC. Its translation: CASRDTLTQYF.

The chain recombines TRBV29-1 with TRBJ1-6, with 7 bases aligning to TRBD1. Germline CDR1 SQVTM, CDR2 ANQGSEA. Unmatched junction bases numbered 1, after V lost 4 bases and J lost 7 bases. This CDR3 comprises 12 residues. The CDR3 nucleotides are TGCAGCGTTGGACAGGGAAATTCACCCCTCCACTTT. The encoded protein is CSVGQGNSPLHF.

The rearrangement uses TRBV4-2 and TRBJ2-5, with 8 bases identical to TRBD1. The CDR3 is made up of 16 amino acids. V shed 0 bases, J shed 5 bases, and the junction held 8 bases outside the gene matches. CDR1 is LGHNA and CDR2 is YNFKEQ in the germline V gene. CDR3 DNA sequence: TGTGCCAGCAGCCAAGATGGACAGGGTATGTGGGAGACCCAGTACTTC. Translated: CASSQDGQGMWETQYF.

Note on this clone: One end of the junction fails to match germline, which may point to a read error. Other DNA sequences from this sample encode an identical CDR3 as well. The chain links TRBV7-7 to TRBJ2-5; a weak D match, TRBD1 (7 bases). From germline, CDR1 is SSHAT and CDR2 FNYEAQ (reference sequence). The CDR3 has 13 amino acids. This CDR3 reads CASSFSGGETQYF. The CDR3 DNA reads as TGTGCTAGCAGCTTTTCAGGGGGGGAGACCCAGTACTTC. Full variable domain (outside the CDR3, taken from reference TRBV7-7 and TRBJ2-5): GAGVSQSPRYKVTKRGQDVTLRCDPISSHATLYWYQQALGQGPEFLTYFNYEAQPDKSGLPSDRFSAERPEGSISTLTIQRTEQRDSAMYRCASSFSGGETQYFGPGTRLLVL.

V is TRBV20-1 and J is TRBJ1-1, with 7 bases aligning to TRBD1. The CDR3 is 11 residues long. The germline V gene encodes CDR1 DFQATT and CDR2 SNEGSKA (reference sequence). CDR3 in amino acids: CTANRGIEAFF. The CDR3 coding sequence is TGCACCGCCAACAGGGGTATTGAAGCTTTCTTT.

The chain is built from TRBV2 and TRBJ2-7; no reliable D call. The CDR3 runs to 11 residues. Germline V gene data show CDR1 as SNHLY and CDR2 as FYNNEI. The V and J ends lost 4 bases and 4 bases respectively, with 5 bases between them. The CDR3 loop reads CASSGVYEQYF. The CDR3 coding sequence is TGTGCCAGCAGTGGGGTATACGAGCAGTACTTC.

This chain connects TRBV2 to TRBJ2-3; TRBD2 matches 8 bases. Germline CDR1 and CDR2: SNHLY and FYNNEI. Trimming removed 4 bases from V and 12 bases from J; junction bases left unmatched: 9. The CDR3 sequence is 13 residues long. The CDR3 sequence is CASSGGLGGLQYF. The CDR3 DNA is TGTGCCAGCAGTGGGGGACTAGGTGGCCTCCAGTATTTT.

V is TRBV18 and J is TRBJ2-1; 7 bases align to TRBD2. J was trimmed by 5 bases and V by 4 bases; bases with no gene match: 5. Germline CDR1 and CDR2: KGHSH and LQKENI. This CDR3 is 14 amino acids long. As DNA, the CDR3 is TGTGCCAGCTCACTTACCGGGACTAACAATGAGCAGTTCTTC. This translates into CASSLTGTNNEQFF.

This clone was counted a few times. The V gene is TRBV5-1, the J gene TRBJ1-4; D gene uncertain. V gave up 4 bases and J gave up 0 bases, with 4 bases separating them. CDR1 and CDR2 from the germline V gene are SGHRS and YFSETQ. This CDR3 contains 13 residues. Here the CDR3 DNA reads TGCGCCAGCAGCCGAGCAACTAATGAAAAACTGTTTTTT. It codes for CASSRATNEKLFF.

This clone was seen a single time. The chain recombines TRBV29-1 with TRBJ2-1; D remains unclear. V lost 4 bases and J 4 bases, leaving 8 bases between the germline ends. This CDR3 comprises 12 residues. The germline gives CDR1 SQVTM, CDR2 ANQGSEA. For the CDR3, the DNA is TGCAGCGTTGTCAGGTTGTACAATGAGCAGTTCTTC. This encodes CSVVRLYNEQFF.

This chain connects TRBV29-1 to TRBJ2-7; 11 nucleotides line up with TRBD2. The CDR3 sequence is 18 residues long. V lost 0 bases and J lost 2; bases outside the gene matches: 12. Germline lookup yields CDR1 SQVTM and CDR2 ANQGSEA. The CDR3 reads CSVEDFPSGGTDTYEQYF. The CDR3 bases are TGCAGCGTTGAAGATTTTCCTAGCGGGGGGACTGATACCTACGAGCAGTACTTC.

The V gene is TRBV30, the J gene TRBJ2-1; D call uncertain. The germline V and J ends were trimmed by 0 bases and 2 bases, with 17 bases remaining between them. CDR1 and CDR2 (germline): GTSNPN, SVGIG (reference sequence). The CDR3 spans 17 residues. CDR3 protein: CAWSVLFPRGPYNEQFF. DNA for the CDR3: TGTGCCTGGAGTGTGCTTTTTCCCAGAGGTCCCTACAATGAGCAGTTCTTC. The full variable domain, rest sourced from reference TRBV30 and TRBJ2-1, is SQTIHQWPATLVQPVGSPLSLECTVEGTSNPNLYWYRQAAGRGLQLLFYSVGIGQISSEVPQNLSASRPQDRQFILSSKKLLLSDSGFYLCAWSVLFPRGPYNEQFFGPGTRLTVL.

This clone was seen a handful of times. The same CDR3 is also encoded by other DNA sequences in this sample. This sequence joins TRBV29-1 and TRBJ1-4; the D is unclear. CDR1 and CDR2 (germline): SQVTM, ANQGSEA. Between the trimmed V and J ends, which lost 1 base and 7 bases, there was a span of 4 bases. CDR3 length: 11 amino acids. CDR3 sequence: CSVEGAEKLFF. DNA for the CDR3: TGCAGCGTTGAAGGCGCTGAAAAACTGTTTTTT.

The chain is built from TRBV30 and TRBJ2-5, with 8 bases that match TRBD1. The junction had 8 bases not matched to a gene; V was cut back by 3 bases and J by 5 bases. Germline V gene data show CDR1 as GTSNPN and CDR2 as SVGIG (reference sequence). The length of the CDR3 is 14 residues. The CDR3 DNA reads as TGTGCCTGGAGGGAGAGAGACAGGGGTGAGACCCAGTACTTC. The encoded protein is CAWRERDRGETQYF.

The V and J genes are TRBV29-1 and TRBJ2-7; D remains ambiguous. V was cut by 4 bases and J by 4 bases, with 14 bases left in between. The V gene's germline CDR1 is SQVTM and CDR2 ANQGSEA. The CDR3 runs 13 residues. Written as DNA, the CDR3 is TGCAGCGTTGTGGTGGGTGTCTCTTACGAGCAGTACTTC. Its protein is CSVVVGVSYEQYF.

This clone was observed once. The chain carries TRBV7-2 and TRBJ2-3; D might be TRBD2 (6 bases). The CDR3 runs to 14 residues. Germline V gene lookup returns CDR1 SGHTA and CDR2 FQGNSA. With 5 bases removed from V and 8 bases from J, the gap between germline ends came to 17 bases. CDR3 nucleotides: TGTGCCAGCAGCCCCGGGGGTAGCCAAGCTACGCAGTATTTT. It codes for CASSPGGSQATQYF. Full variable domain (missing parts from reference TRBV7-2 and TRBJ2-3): GAGVSQSPSNKVTEKGKDVELRCDPISGHTALYWYRQSLGQGLEFLIYFQGNSAPDKSGLPSDRFSAERTGGSVSTLTIQRTQQEDSAVYLCASSPGGSQATQYFGPGTRLTVL.

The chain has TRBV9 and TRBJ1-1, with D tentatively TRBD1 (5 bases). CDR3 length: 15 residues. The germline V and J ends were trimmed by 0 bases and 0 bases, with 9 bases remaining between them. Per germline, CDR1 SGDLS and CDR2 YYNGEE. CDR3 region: CASSVDPGLNTEAFF. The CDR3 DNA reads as TGTGCCAGCAGCGTAGATCCAGGGCTGAACACTGAAGCTTTCTTT. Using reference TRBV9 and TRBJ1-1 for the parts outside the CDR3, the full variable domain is DSGVTQTPKHLITATGQRVTLRCSPRSGDLSVYWYQQSLDQGLQFLIQYYNGEERAKGNILERFSAQQFPDLHSELNLSSLELGDSALYFCASSVDPGLNTEAFFGQGTRLTVV.

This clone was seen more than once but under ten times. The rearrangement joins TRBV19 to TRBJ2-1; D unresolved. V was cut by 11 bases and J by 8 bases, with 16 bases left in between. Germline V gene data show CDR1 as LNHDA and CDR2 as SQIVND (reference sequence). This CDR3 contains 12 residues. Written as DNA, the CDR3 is TGTGCCTCGGCCCCGCTCCCCGATGAGCAGTTCTTC. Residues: CASAPLPDEQFF.